What follows are 22 T cell receptor beta chains derived from one specimen sequenced in a study of blood T cell repertoires in COVID-19. Assay used: immunoSEQ multiplex PCR; TCRdb lists only in-frame clones, some missing. The table includes approximately 160,000 clones, approximately 80% detected once. The sequenced sample consisted of peripheral blood. The receptors come from a man aged 65 to 79 who had recovered from COVID-19.

The genes are TRBV3-1 (or the pseudogene TRBV3-2) and TRBJ2-7; D may be TRBD1 (6 bases). With 5 bases removed from V and 7 bases from J, the gap between germline ends came to 18 bases. The germline V gene encodes CDR1 LGHDT and CDR2 YNNKEL (reference sequence). The CDR3 has 14 residues. CDR3 sequence: CASSEGSGTREQYF. The CDR3 nucleotides read TGTGCCAGCAGCGAAGGCTCCGGGACAAGGGAGCAGTACTTC.

The genes are TRBV4-1 and TRBJ1-6; possibly TRBD1 for D (5 bases). This CDR3 has 15 amino acids. Germline V gene sequence: CDR1 MGHRA, CDR2 YSYEKL. V lost 0 bases and J lost 7, with 10 bases in between. The CDR3 region has the DNA TGCGCCAGCAGCCAAGATTGGGGCACAAATTCACCCCTCCACTTT. Its translation: CASSQDWGTNSPLHF.

The V call is TRBV4-1, the J call TRBJ2-5, with 11 bases identical to TRBD2. V was pared by 4 bases and J by 6 bases, with 7 bases of the junction left unmatched. Germline CDR1 reads MGHRA; CDR2 reads YSYEKL. The CDR3 runs to 15 residues. The CDR3 nucleotides read TGCGCCAGCAGCCCACTAGCGGGAGACTCGAAGACCCAGTACTTC. Protein product: CASSPLAGDSKTQYF.

On this clone itself: Compared with germline, one end of the junction differs, possibly owing to a read error. The chain links TRBV24-1 to TRBJ2-7; 9 bases line up with TRBD2. The CDR3 totals 14 residues. Germline V lookup: CDR1 KGHDR, CDR2 SFDVKD. The CDR3 loop reads CATSDGFAGGPTNF. Written as DNA, the CDR3 is TGTGCCACCAGTGATGGATTTGCGGGAGGGCCAACAAACTTC.

This chain uses TRBV7-3 with TRBJ1-1, with a tentative D call TRBD1 (5 bases). This CDR3 has 13 amino acids. The V end lost 5 bases, the J end lost 0 bases, and 7 bases lay between the germline ends. Germline V gene lookup returns CDR1 SGHTA and CDR2 FQGTGA. In DNA, the CDR3 is TGTGCCAGCAGCACGGGGGTGAACACTGAAGCTTTCTTT. It is translated as CASSTGVNTEAFF.

The rearrangement joins TRBV30 to TRBJ2-3; 8 bases line up with TRBD1. The V and J ends lost 5 bases and 1 base, in that order; junction bases with no gene match: 5. The CDR3 consists of 14 residues. The germline V gene encodes CDR1 GTSNPN and CDR2 SVGIG (reference sequence). DNA of the CDR3: TGTGCCTGGGACGACAGGGGAGGCACAGATACGCAGTATTTT. Its translation is CAWDDRGGTDTQYF.

This clone showed up just once. This chain joins TRBV20-1 and TRBJ2-7; 10 bases are shared with TRBD1. With V trimmed by 3 bases and J by 3 bases, 17 bases remained unmatched. Germline V gives CDR1 DFQATT, CDR2 SNEGSKA (reference sequence). CDR3 size: 18 residues. CDR3 residues: CSASALSVGTGEFYEQYF. The CDR3 DNA reads as TGCAGTGCTAGTGCTCTATCGGTGGGGACAGGGGAATTCTACGAGCAGTACTTC.

This clone was seen more than once but under ten times. The J gene is TRBJ1-1, the V gene TRBV7-2, with TRBD1 matching over 9 bases. CDR3 length equals 16 residues. The germline CDR1 and CDR2 sequences are SGHTA and FQGNSA. J gave up 1 base and V 0 bases, and 3 bases lay outside the gene matches. This chain's CDR3 is CASSLAMGQGNTEAFF. The CDR3 DNA follows: TGTGCCAGCAGCTTAGCGATGGGACAGGGGAACACTGAAGCTTTCTTT.

The chain links TRBV5-4 to TRBJ2-3; TRBD2 aligns across 10 bases. This CDR3 region has 18 residues. Germline trimming cut 3 bases from V and 10 bases from J; bases unmatched to any gene: 20. Per germline, CDR1 SGHNT and CDR2 YYREEE (reference sequence). The CDR3 loop reads CASSWDSGRAFPGKAQYF. The CDR3 DNA reads TGTGCCAGCAGCTGGGACAGCGGGAGGGCGTTCCCCGGAAAAGCGCAGTATTTT.

As concerns this clone: This sample includes further DNA sequences coding for the same CDR3. The gene calls are TRBV3-1 (or the pseudogene TRBV3-2) and TRBJ2-3, with D possibly TRBD1 on 5 matching bases. V was shortened by 1 base and J by 6 bases, with 11 bases between the two germline ends. Germline CDR1 LGHDT, CDR2 YNNKEL (reference sequence). The CDR3 length is 14 residues. The CDR3 region is CASSQASSGDTQYF. The CDR3 nucleotides are TGTGCCAGCAGCCAAGCGTCGTCAGGGGATACGCAGTATTTT.

The table lists this clone with a few counts. The sample holds other DNA sequences that translate to the same CDR3. This rearrangement joins TRBV5-1 to TRBJ2-5; D might be TRBD2 (5 bases). V gave up 0 bases and J gave up 4 bases, with 10 bases separating them. This CDR3 contains 14 residues. Germline V CDR1 and CDR2: SGHRS, YFSETQ. CDR3 bases: TGCGCCAGCAGCTTGGGCCCAGGAGGAGAGACCCAGTACTTC. Residues: CASSLGPGGETQYF.

J is TRBJ2-2 and V is TRBV6-4; 9 bases align to TRBD2. The V gene end was trimmed by 5 bases and the J gene end by 7 bases; junction bases not matched to a gene: 5. This CDR3 spans 14 amino acids. CDR1 and CDR2 from the germline V gene are MRHNA and SNTAGT. In nucleotides, the CDR3 is TGTGCCAGCAGTCCTCTAGCGGGATACGGGGAGCTGTTTTTT. Translation: CASSPLAGYGELFF.

The V and J genes are TRBV5-4 and TRBJ1-3, with 7 bases matching TRBD1. This CDR3 region has 15 residues. With V trimmed by 4 bases and J by 4 bases, 8 bases remained unmatched. Germline V gene lookup returns CDR1 SGHNT and CDR2 YYREEE (reference sequence). The CDR3 sequence is CASSPTRGQGNTIYF. In DNA form, the CDR3 reads TGTGCCAGCAGCCCGACAAGGGGGCAAGGAAACACCATATATTTT.

A single count supports this clone. The rearrangement joins TRBV6-5 to TRBJ1-2; 7 bases map to TRBD1. This CDR3 has 15 residues. The trim removed 5 bases at V and 2 bases at J, leaving 8 bases unmatched. Germline CDR1 reads MNHEY; CDR2 reads SVGAGI. CDR3 DNA sequence: TGTGCCAGCAGTCCAGGGGGGCCCTTAAACTATGGCTACACCTTC. It specifies CASSPGGPLNYGYTF.

The CDR3 region is CASSANFQWTGGVGYTF. CDR3 bases: TGTGCCAGCAGCGCTAACTTCCAATGGACAGGGGGCGTGGGCTACACCTTC. V usage is TRBV6-2 or TRBV6-3 and J usage is TRBJ1-2, with TRBD1 matching 11 bases. Germline trimming cut 6 bases from V and 8 bases from J; bases unmatched to any gene: 17. The CDR3 consists of 17 residues. Germline V gene sequence: CDR1 MNHEY, CDR2 SVGEGT.

About this clone: With a much larger clone just one base away, this may be a read error. The chain links TRBV7-7 to TRBJ2-7, with 14 bases that match TRBD2. The CDR3 has 15 amino acids. The V gene's germline CDR1 is SSHAT and CDR2 FNYEAQ (reference sequence). CDR3 sequence reads: CASSLGTSGSYEQYF. In DNA form, the CDR3 reads TGTGCTAGCAGCTTAGGGACTAGCGGGAGCTACGAGCAGTACTTC.

As concerns this clone: The junction shows a germline mismatch at one end, possibly a read error. The V call is TRBV11-2, the J call TRBJ2-3; tentative D call: TRBD2 (5 bases). Germline values: CDR1 SGHAT, CDR2 FQNNGV. The CDR3 spans 12 residues. The CDR3 bases are TGTGCCAGCAGCTTAGTGCAGACTAATTGGGTTTTT. Amino acid sequence: CASSLVQTNWVF. The variable domain in full, with the rest retrieved from reference TRBV11-2 and TRBJ2-3, is EAGVAQSPRYKIIEKRQSVAFWCNPISGHATLYWYQQILGQGPKLLIQFQNNGVVDDSQLPKDRFSAERLKGVDSTLKIQPAKLEDSAVYLCASSLVQTNWVFGPGTRLTVL.

The chain combines TRBV6-5 with TRBJ1-1, with 7 bases matching TRBD1. CDR1 is MNHEY and CDR2 is SVGAGI in the germline V gene. The CDR3 is 14 residues long. V lost 7 bases to trimming and J lost 2 bases; unmatched junction nucleotides: 7. CDR3 in DNA: TGTGCCAGCAACCGAGGGGGCATCAACACTGAAGCTTTCTTT. It specifies CASNRGGINTEAFF.

The V gene is TRBV5-8, the J gene TRBJ2-1; 9 bases agree with TRBD2. Trimming cost V 3 bases and J 3 bases; bases outside gene matches: 13. Germline-derived CDR1 and CDR2 are SGHTS and YDEGEE. CDR3 length: 18 amino acids. The CDR3 sequence is CASSSPEGSSGGYNEQFF. For the CDR3, the DNA is TGTGCCAGCAGCTCGCCAGAAGGAAGTAGCGGGGGCTACAATGAGCAGTTCTTC.

The V call is TRBV14, the J call TRBJ1-1; D ambiguous. Germline assignment: CDR1 SGHDN and CDR2 FVKESK. The CDR3 length is 11 residues. Trimming cost V 11 bases and J 7 bases, with 14 bases left between them. CDR3 sequence (DNA): TGTGCCTACGGCCCCGGGTGTGAAGCTTTCTTT. This encodes CAYGPGCEAFF.

V gene TRBV4-1 combines with J gene TRBJ2-6; TRBD2 might be the D (6 bases). The germline CDR1 and CDR2 sequences are MGHRA and YSYEKL. The CDR3 runs 18 residues. V lost 0 bases and J 0 bases, leaving 12 bases between the germline ends. Written as DNA, the CDR3 is TGCGCCAGCAGCCAAGAAGGAGGGGCTTCCTCTGGGGCCAACGTCCTGACTTTC. Protein product: CASSQEGGASSGANVLTF.

The V call is TRBV7-2, the J call TRBJ2-5, with a possible D match to TRBD1 (6 bases). This CDR3 comprises 15 residues. V was cut by 3 bases and J by 5 bases, with 16 bases left in between. CDR1 and CDR2 (germline): SGHTA, FQGNSA. As DNA, the CDR3 is TGTGCCAGCAGCTTTCAGGGGAGTAGTAGGGAGACCCAGTACTTC. Protein sequence: CASSFQGSSRETQYF.